Presented here are 3 T cell receptor beta chains from one specimen sequenced in a study of T-cell reconstitution after alpha-beta-depleted transplantation in children. This sample's TCRbeta library carried unique molecular identifier barcodes. TCRdb independently ran MiXCR on the PCR reads; one entry per CDR3 protein. This sample carries some 840,000 distinct CDR3 sequences, roughly 16% of them seen once, and the ten largest clones take approximately 5%. Sequences were derived from PBMCs, mostly from graft donor cells, sampled 360 days after TCRalphabeta/CD19-depleted stem cell transplant. The receptors originated from a male patient between 5 and 17 years old who had a stem cell transplant for acute lymphoblastic leukemia, so the T cells may come from the graft donor.

This clonotype was counted a few times. The V gene is TRBV24-1, the J gene TRBJ1-5; 8 positions match TRBD1. The CDR3 is 14 residues long. Trimming removed 5 bases from V and 6 bases from J; junction bases left unmatched: 5. Germline V CDR1 and CDR2: KGHDR, SFDVKD. CDR3 protein: CATSAQGARQPQHF. CDR3 DNA sequence: TGTGCCACCAGTGCTCAGGGGGCTCGTCAGCCCCAGCATTTT.

This clonotype was counted only a few times. The chain combines TRBV10-2 with TRBJ1-3; no definite D call. There are 15 residues in the CDR3. Germline V gives CDR1 WSHSY, CDR2 SAAADI. Trimming pared 2 bases from V and 0 bases from J, leaving 8 bases between. The CDR3 is CASSEGLYSGNTIYF. Here the CDR3 DNA reads TGCGCCAGCAGTGAGGGGTTGTACTCTGGAAACACCATATATTTT.

The rearrangement links TRBV10-1 to TRBJ2-1; TRBD2 aligns across 11 bases. Looked up from germline, CDR1 is WNHNN and CDR2 is SYGVQD (reference sequence). V was pared by 3 bases and J by 7 bases, with 11 bases of the junction left unmatched. The CDR3 contains 17 residues. The DNA of the CDR3 is TGCGCCAGCAGTGATCAAATTGCCTCTAGCGGGAGGAATGAGCAGTTCTTC. Protein: CASSDQIASSGRNEQFF.